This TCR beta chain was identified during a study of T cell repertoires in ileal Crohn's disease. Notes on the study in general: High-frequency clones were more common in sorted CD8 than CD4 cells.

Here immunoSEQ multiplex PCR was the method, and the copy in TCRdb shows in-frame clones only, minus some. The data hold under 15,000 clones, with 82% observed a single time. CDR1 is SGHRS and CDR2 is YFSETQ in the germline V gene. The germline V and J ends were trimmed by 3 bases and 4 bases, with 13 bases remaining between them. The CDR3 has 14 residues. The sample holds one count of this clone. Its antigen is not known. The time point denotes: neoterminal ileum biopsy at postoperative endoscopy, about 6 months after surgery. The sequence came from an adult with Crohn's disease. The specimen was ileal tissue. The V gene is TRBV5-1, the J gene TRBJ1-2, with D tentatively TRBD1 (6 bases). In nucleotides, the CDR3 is TGCGCCAGCAGCTCCCAGGGGCTACTCTATGGCTACACCTTC. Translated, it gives CASSSQGLLYGYTF.